These 28 T cell receptor beta chains were sequenced from one sample in a study of OX40 agonist ivuxolimab in advanced cancers. Library construction relied on the immunoSEQ multiplex PCR assay. In its TCRdb copy, this immuneACCESS table keeps in-frame sequences only and misses some clones. Where compared with another copy, unresolved V genes explain less than half of these, and the others have no known cause. This sample comprises 57,000 or so clones, roughly nine tenths of them detected only once. 11% to 15% of the sample is taken by the ten largest. The sequencing used CD4+ or CD8+ T cells sorted from blood, collected in a trial of the OX40 agonist ivuxolimab. These TCRs come from an adult with an advanced solid tumor such as melanoma, head and neck, liver or kidney cancer.

J is TRBJ1-2 and V is TRBV18, with D uncertain. V lost 2 bases to trimming and J lost 2 bases, with 9 bases between them. This CDR3 comprises 14 residues. The germline gives CDR1 KGHSH, CDR2 LQKENI. CDR3: CASSPGRENYGYTF. The CDR3, as DNA: TGTGCCAGCTCACCAGGCAGAGAAAACTATGGCTACACCTTC.

The chain is built from TRBV18 and TRBJ1-3; D is unclear. The germline V gene has CDR1 KGHSH and CDR2 LQKENI. The V gene lost 5 bases and the J gene lost 0 bases, with 8 bases spanning the gap. The CDR3 is 14 amino acids. The CDR3 DNA reads as TGTGCCAGCTCAGGAGGAAGCTCTGGAAACACCATATATTTT. The encoded protein is CASSGGSSGNTIYF.

This clone was seen a handful of times. The chain joins TRBV30 to TRBJ1-1, with D possibly TRBD1 on 5 matching bases. The CDR3 is 12 amino acids. V dropped 5 bases and J dropped 6 bases, with 13 bases sitting between them. Germline values: CDR1 GTSNPN, CDR2 SVGIG (reference sequence). CDR3 loop: CAWEQGTPEAFF. CDR3 DNA: TGTGCCTGGGAGCAGGGTACTCCTGAAGCTTTCTTT.

V is TRBV19 and J is TRBJ1-2, with TRBD1 matching 10 bases. This CDR3 has 14 amino acids. V was pared by 7 bases and J by 6 bases, with 8 bases of the junction left unmatched. Germline assignment: CDR1 LNHDA and CDR2 SQIVND (reference sequence). This chain's CDR3 is CASNSGTGADGYTF. The DNA of the CDR3 is TGTGCCAGTAATTCCGGGACAGGGGCTGATGGCTACACCTTC.

The rearrangement links TRBV5-1 to TRBJ1-5; D not resolved. The CDR3 extends over 13 amino acids. Germline CDR1 and CDR2: SGHRS and YFSETQ. V was shortened by 0 bases and J by 7 bases, with 8 bases between the two germline ends. The CDR3 DNA reads TGCGCCAGCAGCTTGGGTTTAGGCCAGCCCCAGCATTTT. Its translation is CASSLGLGQPQHF.

The rearrangement links TRBV11-2 to TRBJ2-1; tentatively, D is TRBD2 (6 bases). The CDR3 is made up of 13 amino acids. V was cut by 5 bases and J by 14 bases, with 19 bases left in between. CDR1 is SGHAT and CDR2 is FQNNGV in the germline V gene. The DNA for the CDR3 is TGTGCCAGCAGCCCAGCGGGCGGGCGGGAAGAGTTCTTC. It codes for CASSPAGGREEFF.

The chain employs TRBV19 and TRBJ2-7; TRBD2 agrees at 10 bases. With 7 bases clipped from V and 1 base from J, the junction kept 4 bases outside the gene matches. This CDR3 spans 14 amino acids. Per the germline V gene, CDR1 is LNHDA and CDR2 is SQIVND (reference sequence). This chain's CDR3 is CASTWTSGSYEQYF. As DNA, the CDR3 is TGTGCCAGTACTTGGACTAGCGGTTCCTACGAGCAGTACTTC.

This chain connects TRBV30 to TRBJ2-7, with TRBD2 matching over 10 bases. V shed 0 bases, J shed 5 bases, and the junction held 7 bases outside the gene matches. CDR3 length: 15 residues. Germline CDR1 reads GTSNPN; CDR2 reads SVGIG (reference sequence). CDR3 nucleotides: TGTGCCTGGAGTGTAAGGCTAGCGGGAGAGGACGAGCAGTACTTC. Translating gives CAWSVRLAGEDEQYF.

The V and J genes are TRBV6-5 and TRBJ2-3, with D perhaps matching TRBD1 or TRBD2 (6 bases each). This CDR3 is built from 15 residues. V shed 7 bases and J shed 2 bases, with 16 bases lying between them. From germline, CDR1 is MNHEY and CDR2 SVGAGI. CDR3 protein: CASKASGANTDTQYF. CDR3 in DNA: TGTGCCAGCAAGGCGTCGGGGGCGAACACAGATACGCAGTATTTT.

The chain employs TRBV5-1 and TRBJ2-7; D is possibly TRBD1 (5 bases). The germline V gene encodes CDR1 SGHRS and CDR2 YFSETQ. The V end was cut by 4 bases, the J end by 0 bases, with 11 bases between. This CDR3 has 14 amino acids. CDR3 residues: CASSQGTSSYEQYF. The CDR3 coding sequence is TGCGCCAGCAGCCAGGGAACATCCTCCTACGAGCAGTACTTC.

V usage is TRBV29-1 and J usage is TRBJ2-7; 10 positions agree with TRBD1. The ends lost 5 bases at V and 2 bases at J; junction bases unmatched: 6. This CDR3 spans 14 amino acids. CDR1 and CDR2 from the germline V gene are SQVTM and ANQGSEA. The CDR3 DNA sequence: TGCAGCGTTTACGCCGGGACAGGGGCCTACGAGCAGTACTTC. Protein product: CSVYAGTGAYEQYF.

This sequence joins TRBV7-9 and TRBJ2-5, with D maybe TRBD1 (6 bases). The J call is doubtful: the DNA matches TRBJ2-7 better. In germline, CDR1 is SEHNR, CDR2 FQNEAQ (reference sequence). The CDR3 runs 13 residues. CDR3 DNA: TGTGCCAGCAGCTTGACAGGAGCTGGCGAGCAGTACTTC. Translating gives CASSLTGAGEQYF.

This chain links TRBV5-1 with TRBJ2-5; D possibly corresponds to TRBD1 (6 bases). TRBJ2-7 matches the DNA end more closely, so the J call is doubtful. Per the germline V gene, CDR1 is SGHRS and CDR2 is YFSETQ. The CDR3 consists of 13 residues. The CDR3 DNA is TGCGCCAGCAGCAGGGGGTCTAAATACGAGCAGTACTTC. Residues: CASSRGSKYEQYF.

This chain connects TRBV10-3 to TRBJ2-7; 9 bases are a match to TRBD2. V lost 10 bases to trimming and J lost 0 bases; unmatched junction nucleotides: 10. Per the germline V gene, CDR1 is ENHRY and CDR2 is SYGVKD. CDR3 length: 15 amino acids. The CDR3 sequence is CATREASGTSYEQYF. The CDR3 coding sequence is TGTGCCACGAGGGAAGCTAGCGGGACCTCCTACGAGCAGTACTTC.

The chain joins TRBV18 to TRBJ2-1; 8 nucleotides align to TRBD2. The germline V gene encodes CDR1 KGHSH and CDR2 LQKENI. V lost 6 bases and J lost 7; bases outside the gene matches: 8. CDR3 length: 14 amino acids. CDR3 sequence: CASSTRGGRNEQFF. The CDR3 DNA follows: TGTGCCAGCTCCACTCGGGGGGGCAGAAATGAGCAGTTCTTC.

This rearrangement joins TRBV15 to TRBJ1-5; D gene uncertain. The CDR3 spans 12 residues. Germline V CDR1 and CDR2: LNHNV, YYDKDF (reference sequence). The V gene lost 0 bases and the J gene lost 11 bases, with 8 bases spanning the gap. CDR3 protein: CATSREVGAQHF. Written as DNA, the CDR3 is TGTGCCACCAGCAGAGAGGTGGGAGCCCAGCATTTT.

CDR3 DNA sequence: TGTGCCAGCAGTCAATTAGCGGGAGGGCCCTATGAGCAGTTCTTC. Protein product: CASSQLAGGPYEQFF. This chain links TRBV27 with TRBJ2-1; 11 bases agree with TRBD2. CDR3 length: 15 amino acids. The ends lost 5 bases at V and 8 bases at J; junction bases unmatched: 8. CDR1 and CDR2 (germline): MNHEY, SMNVEV (reference sequence).

The chain couples TRBV27 to TRBJ2-7; D is undetermined. The CDR3 is made up of 11 amino acids. The V gene lost 4 bases and the J gene lost 4 bases, with 5 bases spanning the gap. Germline CDR1 MNHEY, CDR2 SMNVEV (reference sequence). CDR3 DNA: TGTGCCAGCAGTTCCCTGTACGAGCAGTACTTC. This codes for CASSSLYEQYF.

The chain links TRBV6-1 to TRBJ2-7; the D call may be TRBD1 or TRBD2 (5 bases each). Germline CDR1 MNHNS, CDR2 SASEGT. V was shortened by 9 bases and J by 0 bases, with 12 bases between the two germline ends. This CDR3 is built from 13 residues. The CDR3 DNA reads TGTGCCAGTACCGGGACGGCCTCCTACGAGCAGTACTTC. Protein sequence: CASTGTASYEQYF.

The chain carries TRBV5-6 and TRBJ1-2; D ambiguous. This CDR3 is built from 14 residues. Germline V gives CDR1 SGHDT, CDR2 YYEEEE. Deletions cut 4 bases from V and 4 bases from J, with 14 bases between. The DNA for the CDR3 is TGTGCCAGCAGCCGGGTGCGGGGTAGCTATGGCTACACCTTC. It is translated as CASSRVRGSYGYTF.

The genes are TRBV28 and TRBJ2-7; D might be TRBD1 (6 bases). V lost 3 bases, J lost 2 bases, and 11 bases lay in between. Germline lookup yields CDR1 MDHEN and CDR2 SYDVKM. The CDR3 has 14 residues. The CDR3 loop is CASSLRGFAYEQYF. CDR3 nucleotides: TGTGCCAGCAGTTTGAGGGGGTTTGCCTACGAGCAGTACTTC. The full variable domain, in which reference TRBV28 and TRBJ2-7 provide the parts outside the CDR3, is DVKVTQSSRYLVKRTGEKVFLECVQDMDHENMFWYRQDPGLGLRLIYFSYDVKMKEKGDIPEGYSVSREKKERFSLILESASTNQTSMYLCASSLRGFAYEQYFGPGTRLTVT.

Points on this clone: Other DNA variants within this sample encode the same CDR3. The rearrangement links TRBV30 to TRBJ2-5, with a tentative D call TRBD1 (6 bases). This CDR3 has 12 amino acids. Looked up from germline, CDR1 is GTSNPN and CDR2 is SVGIG (reference sequence). The V gene lost 3 bases and the J gene lost 5 bases, with 10 bases spanning the gap. The CDR3 region is CAWRGRGETQYF. The CDR3 DNA reads as TGTGCCTGGAGAGGTAGGGGGGAGACCCAGTACTTC.

Concerning this clone: At one of its ends the junction is not consistent with the germline gene, which may arise from a read error. The V call is TRBV5-1, the J call TRBJ2-7; D is undetermined. The CDR3 spans 12 residues. Germline loops: CDR1 SGHRS, CDR2 YFSETQ. CDR3 amino acids: CASSLGPGEQYF. The DNA for the CDR3 is TGCGCCAGCAGCTTGGGGCCTGGCGAGCAGTACTTT.

The chain links TRBV19 to TRBJ2-2; 9 nucleotides line up with TRBD2. The CDR3 covers 16 residues. CDR1 is LNHDA and CDR2 is SQIVND in the germline V gene (reference sequence). V lost 5 bases, J lost 4 bases, and 8 bases stayed unmatched. CDR3 sequence reads: CASSVIAGAPTGELFF. The CDR3 DNA follows: TGTGCCAGTAGTGTCATAGCGGGAGCCCCCACCGGGGAGCTGTTTTTT. Full variable domain (rest looked up from reference TRBV19 and TRBJ2-2): DGGITQSPKYLFRKEGQNVTLSCEQNLNHDAMYWYRQDPGQGLRLIYYSQIVNDFQKGDIAEGYSVSREKKESFPLTVTSAQKNPTAFYLCASSVIAGAPTGELFFGEGSRLTVL.

The chain has TRBV5-4 and TRBJ2-3; 8 positions agree with TRBD2. Per the germline V gene, CDR1 is SGHNT and CDR2 is YYREEE (reference sequence). This CDR3 is built from 14 residues. V was clipped by 2 bases and J by 3 bases; unmatched bases: 2. CDR3 sequence reads: CASSLAGVTDTQYF. The CDR3 nucleotides are TGTGCCAGCAGCTTAGCGGGAGTGACAGATACGCAGTATTTT.

The J gene is TRBJ2-4, the V gene TRBV7-2; D is ambiguous. The CDR3 loop spans 14 amino acids. Trimming removed 1 base at V and 6 bases at J, with 10 bases between. Germline loops: CDR1 SGHTA, CDR2 FQGNSA. The DNA for the CDR3 is TGTGCCAGCAGCTTAGAACCGTTGTCAAACATTCAGTACTTC. Protein product: CASSLEPLSNIQYF.

This clone was recorded a few times. J is TRBJ2-5 and V is TRBV7-2; possible D gene TRBD2, 6 bases. Between the trimmed V and J ends, which lost 5 bases and 4 bases, there was a span of 17 bases. The CDR3 covers 15 residues. Per germline, CDR1 SGHTA and CDR2 FQGNSA. This CDR3 reads CASSLVAVKGETQYF. DNA for the CDR3: TGTGCCAGCAGCCTGGTAGCGGTGAAGGGAGAGACCCAGTACTTC.

V is TRBV11-3 and J is TRBJ2-7; possibly TRBD2 for D (6 bases). This CDR3 contains 14 residues. Germline V lookup: CDR1 SGHNT, CDR2 YENEEA. The germline V and J ends were trimmed by 3 bases and 2 bases, with 11 bases remaining between them. The CDR3 spells CASSFGGEPYEQYF. CDR3 nucleotides: TGTGCCAGCAGCTTCGGGGGAGAACCCTACGAGCAGTACTTC.